These 28 T cell receptor beta chains came from one sample sequenced in a study of CD8 T cells in Susac syndrome. RNA in amounts of about 0.45 to 1 ug was reverse transcribed with random hexamers. Each CDR3 protein is one row after TCRdb ran MiXCR on the immunoSEQ multiplex PCR reads. The sample has around 130,000 distinct CDR3 sequences, 94% seen once; the top ten hold approximately 0.089%. The sequencing input was CD4+ T cells from PBMCs. The receptors shown here come from a human donor in good health.

This rearrangement joins TRBV3-1 to TRBJ1-4; tentatively, D is TRBD1 (5 bases). The CDR3 extends over 14 amino acids. The germline gives CDR1 LGHDT, CDR2 YNNKEL (reference sequence). V was shortened by 6 bases and J by 7 bases, with 15 bases between the two germline ends. The CDR3 region has the DNA TGTGCCAGCAGTCAATCAACAGGTGGTGAAAAACTGTTTTTT. Its translation is CASSQSTGGEKLFF.

V is TRBV7-2 and J is TRBJ2-1; possible D gene TRBD2, 6 bases. This CDR3 comprises 17 residues. V shed 4 bases and J shed 8 bases, with 24 bases lying between them. CDR1 and CDR2 (germline): SGHTA, FQGNSA. CDR3 loop: CASSSPMTSYEPHEQFF. The CDR3, as DNA: TGTGCCAGCAGCTCACCCATGACTAGTTATGAGCCCCATGAGCAGTTCTTC.

J is TRBJ2-6 and V is TRBV7-2; D is perhaps TRBD2 (6 bases). Trimming shortened V by 3 bases and J by 0 bases, and 9 bases separated the two germline ends. Germline loops: CDR1 SGHTA, CDR2 FQGNSA. There are 16 residues in the CDR3. CDR3 bases: TGTGCCAGCAGCTTGTCGGGAGCCTCTGGGGCCAACGTCCTGACTTTC. It specifies CASSLSGASGANVLTF.

The rearrangement links TRBV28 to TRBJ2-4, with a possible D match to TRBD2 (5 bases). This CDR3 spans 16 amino acids. The V end lost 5 bases, the J end lost 1 base, and 15 bases lay between the germline ends. Per germline, CDR1 MDHEN and CDR2 SYDVKM. For the CDR3, the DNA is TGTGCCAGCAGTCCCCTTAGTTGGACTGCCAAAAACATTCAGTACTTC. This codes for CASSPLSWTAKNIQYF.

The rearrangement uses TRBV18 and TRBJ1-6; D might be TRBD1 (5 bases). The CDR3 has 15 residues. CDR1 and CDR2 (germline): KGHSH, LQKENI. The ends were cut back, 4 bases at V and 7 bases at J, with 14 bases in the middle. The CDR3 nucleotides read TGTGCCAGCTCACTCCGGGACCCTTTAAATTCACCCCTCCACTTT. Translating gives CASSLRDPLNSPLHF.

The rearrangement links TRBV6-5 to TRBJ1-6; D is possibly TRBD1 (5 bases). CDR1 is MNHEY, CDR2 SVGAGI, per germline. V was pared by 2 bases and J by 8 bases, with 13 bases between. This CDR3 contains 15 residues. The CDR3 region is CASSYGGGIDSPLHF. As DNA, the CDR3 is TGTGCCAGCAGTTACGGGGGAGGGATAGATTCACCCCTCCACTTT.

This chain uses TRBV2 with TRBJ2-6; 11 nucleotides line up with TRBD1. The CDR3 has 16 amino acids. Germline-derived CDR1 and CDR2 are SNHLY and FYNNEI. V lost 7 bases to trimming and J lost 0 bases; unmatched junction nucleotides: 2. CDR3 in DNA: TGTGCCAGCACCGGGACAGGGGGCTCTGGGGCCAACGTCCTGACTTTC. Protein product: CASTGTGGSGANVLTF. The complete variable domain, with remaining parts taken from reference TRBV2 and TRBJ2-6, reads EPEVTQTPSHQVTQMGQEVILRCVPISNHLYFYWYRQILGQKVEFLVSFYNNEISEKSEIFDDQFSVERPDGSNFTLKIRSTKLEDSAMYFCASTGTGGSGANVLTFGAGSRLTVL.

This clonotype was counted a single time. This sequence joins TRBV20-1 and TRBJ2-1, with 10 bases matching TRBD2. V was clipped by 6 bases and J by 7 bases; unmatched bases: 9. This CDR3 region has 14 residues. Germline values: CDR1 DFQATT, CDR2 SNEGSKA (reference sequence). CDR3 in amino acids: CSAPPSGRFNEQFF. DNA for the CDR3: TGCAGTGCCCCGCCTAGCGGGAGATTTAATGAGCAGTTCTTC.

J is TRBJ2-7 and V is TRBV10-3; 8 nucleotides align to TRBD1. Germline values: CDR1 ENHRY, CDR2 SYGVKD. The CDR3 consists of 13 residues. J was trimmed by 3 bases and V by 8 bases; bases with no gene match: 6. The CDR3 here is CAIGGTGDYEQYF. CDR3 coding DNA: TGTGCCATCGGGGGGACAGGCGACTACGAGCAGTACTTC.

A remark on this clonotype: The junction departs from germline at one end; a sequencing error may be responsible. This chain connects TRBV7-9 to TRBJ2-3, with D perhaps TRBD2 (5 bases). Germline V gene lookup returns CDR1 SEHNR and CDR2 FQNEAQ (reference sequence). The CDR3 extends over 12 amino acids. The chain's CDR3 is CASSLAADTQYF. DNA for the CDR3: TGTGCCAGCAGCCTAGCAGCGGATACGCAGTATTTT.

CDR3 DNA: TGCGCCAGCAGAGTGACATGGGACAAGCTCATATTCACCGGGGAGCTGTTTTTT. This sequence encodes CASRVTWDKLIFTGELFF. The J gene is TRBJ2-2, the V gene TRBV23-1; maybe TRBD1 (6 bases). TRBV23-1 is placed among ORFs of uncertain function. The CDR3 is 18 residues long. The V and J ends lost 6 bases and 4 bases respectively, with 24 bases between them.

The chain joins TRBV20-1 to TRBJ2-3; a possible D gene is TRBD2 (5 bases). Germline V gene lookup returns CDR1 DFQATT and CDR2 SNEGSKA (reference sequence). The CDR3 has 16 residues. V lost 6 bases to trimming and J lost 0 bases, with 19 bases between them. The CDR3 DNA sequence: TGCAGTGCCCCGGACCGGGAAAAGACTAGCACAGATACGCAGTATTTT. The encoded protein is CSAPDREKTSTDTQYF.

The rearrangement links TRBV7-9 to TRBJ2-7; D unresolved. CDR1 SEHNR and CDR2 FQNEAQ come from the germline V gene (reference sequence). V lost 0 bases to trimming and J lost 5 bases, with 8 bases between them. The CDR3 is 13 residues long. The CDR3 DNA reads as TGTGCCAGCAGCTTAGCGGGTCGCGACGAGCAGTACTTC. It yields the protein CASSLAGRDEQYF.

Note on this clonotype: The junction differs from germline at one of its ends, possibly a read error. The chain carries TRBV29-1 and TRBJ1-2, with D hard to call. Germline CDR1 is SQVTM and CDR2 is ANQGSEA. CDR3 size: 9 residues. Written as DNA, the CDR3 is TGCAGCGTTGAGGCGGGATCCAACTTC. Amino acid sequence: CSVEAGSNF.

The rearrangement joins TRBV3-1 to TRBJ1-1; possibly TRBD1 for D (6 bases). The CDR3 is made up of 15 amino acids. Germline CDR1 LGHDT, CDR2 YNNKEL (reference sequence). V was trimmed by 7 bases and J by 4 bases, leaving 19 bases between them. CDR3 residues: CASTPIGGKGTEAFF. The CDR3 DNA is TGTGCCAGCACGCCTATCGGGGGCAAGGGCACTGAAGCTTTCTTT. The full variable domain, completed using reference TRBV3-1 and TRBJ1-1, is DTAVSQTPKYLVTQMGNDKSIKCEQNLGHDTMYWYKQDSKKFLKIMFSYNNKELIINETVPNRFSPKSPDKAHLNLHINSLELGDSAVYFCASTPIGGKGTEAFFGQGTRLTVV.

This clonotype has just one count. This chain joins TRBV5-1 and TRBJ2-1, with D hard to call. This CDR3 comprises 14 residues. Deletions cut 5 bases from V and 3 bases from J, with 12 bases between. Germline CDR1 and CDR2: SGHRS and YFSETQ. The DNA of the CDR3 is TGCGCCAGCAGTAGGGATGGGAACTACAATGAGCAGTTCTTC. Protein product: CASSRDGNYNEQFF. Supplemented by reference TRBV5-1 and TRBJ2-1, the full variable domain reads KAGVTQTPRYLIKTRGQQVTLSCSPISGHRSVSWYQQTPGQGLQFLFEYFSETQRNKGNFPGRFSGRQFSNSRSEMNVSTLELGDSALYLCASSRDGNYNEQFFGPGTRLTVL.

V is TRBV11-2 and J is TRBJ2-7, with D unresolved. V gave up 4 bases and J gave up 4 bases, with 8 bases separating them. From germline, CDR1 is SGHAT and CDR2 FQNNGV. The CDR3 runs 12 residues. The CDR3 region is CASSSRPYEQYF. The CDR3 nucleotides read TGTGCCAGCAGCTCACGGCCGTACGAGCAGTACTTC.

This chain uses TRBV5-6 with TRBJ1-5; D uncertain. The germline gives CDR1 SGHDT, CDR2 YYEEEE. The length of the CDR3 is 15 residues. With 1 base removed from V and 1 base from J, the gap between germline ends came to 9 bases. The DNA of the CDR3 is TGTGCCAGCAGCTTGCAAGGTTCGAGCAATCAGCCCCAGCATTTT. It yields the protein CASSLQGSSNQPQHF.

This sequence joins TRBV5-1 and TRBJ1-1, with 8 bases lining up with TRBD1. Germline V lookup: CDR1 SGHRS, CDR2 YFSETQ. Trimming removed 0 bases from V and 4 bases from J; junction bases left unmatched: 2. The CDR3 sequence is 14 residues long. CDR3 protein: CASSLATGGTEAFF. CDR3 bases: TGCGCCAGCAGCTTGGCCACAGGGGGCACTGAAGCTTTCTTT. The full variable domain, with the rest looked up from reference TRBV5-1 and TRBJ1-1, is KAGVTQTPRYLIKTRGQQVTLSCSPISGHRSVSWYQQTPGQGLQFLFEYFSETQRNKGNFPGRFSGRQFSNSRSEMNVSTLELGDSALYLCASSLATGGTEAFFGQGTRLTVV.

The CDR3 sequence: CASSSGTDSSGNTIYF. In DNA, the CDR3 is TGCGCCAGCAGCTCCGGGACAGACAGCTCTGGAAACACCATATATTTT. V gene TRBV5-1 combines with J gene TRBJ1-3; 7 bases fit TRBD1. Unmatched junction bases numbered 6, after V lost 3 bases and J lost 0 bases. The CDR3 has 16 amino acids. Germline V gene data show CDR1 as SGHRS and CDR2 as YFSETQ.

The chain is built from TRBV7-2 and TRBJ2-5; D tentatively reads TRBD1 or TRBD2 (5 bases each). This CDR3 is 13 amino acids long. Germline CDR1 reads SGHTA; CDR2 reads FQGNSA. Trimming removed 8 bases from V and 4 bases from J, with 14 bases in between. The CDR3 region has the DNA TGTGCCAGCGGGACCCTCGCCGTAGAGACCCAGTACTTC. Translating it yields CASGTLAVETQYF.

V is TRBV30 and J is TRBJ1-1; weak D call: TRBD1 (5 bases). CDR1 and CDR2 (germline): GTSNPN, SVGIG (reference sequence). The CDR3 runs to 16 residues. The V and J ends lost 8 bases and 1 base respectively, with 23 bases between them. Here the CDR3 DNA reads TGTGCCCGCCCGCCGGGACCCCCTCGAGGGAACACTGAAGCTTTCTTT. Residues: CARPPGPPRGNTEAFF. Full variable domain (outside the CDR3, taken from reference TRBV30 and TRBJ1-1): SQTIHQWPATLVQPVGSPLSLECTVEGTSNPNLYWYRQAAGRGLQLLFYSVGIGQISSEVPQNLSASRPQDRQFILSSKKLLLSDSGFYLCARPPGPPRGNTEAFFGQGTRLTVV.

This chain links TRBV5-1 with TRBJ1-1; D is uncertain. The V end was cut by 5 bases, the J end by 1 base, with 15 bases between. The CDR3 runs to 15 residues. Germline CDR1 SGHRS, CDR2 YFSETQ. The CDR3 spells CASSRREVGNTEAFF. The CDR3 DNA follows: TGCGCCAGCAGTAGGCGGGAGGTTGGGAACACTGAAGCTTTCTTT.

The chain employs TRBV7-9 and TRBJ2-7; D is possibly TRBD1 (7 bases). CDR3 length equals 15 residues. Germline V gives CDR1 SEHNR, CDR2 FQNEAQ (reference sequence). V was clipped by 3 bases and J by 7 bases, with 19 bases between them. Written as DNA, the CDR3 is TGTGCCAGCAGCTTGCAGGAGGGGACAGCAGGGGAGCAGTACTTC. Protein product: CASSLQEGTAGEQYF. Full variable domain (rest looked up from reference TRBV7-9 and TRBJ2-7): DTGVSQNPRHKITKRGQNVTFRCDPISEHNRLYWYRQTLGQGPEFLTYFQNEAQLEKSRLLSDRFSAERPKGSFSTLEIQRTEQGDSAMYLCASSLQEGTAGEQYFGPGTRLTVT.

V and J are TRBV5-1 and TRBJ2-1; TRBD2 might be the D (6 bases). Trimming removed 0 bases at V and 0 bases at J, with 7 bases between. Germline V gives CDR1 SGHRS, CDR2 YFSETQ. This CDR3 contains 15 residues. The CDR3 nucleotides are TGCGCCAGCAGCTTGGGCGGGACCTCCTACAATGAGCAGTTCTTC. This translates into CASSLGGTSYNEQFF. Based on the CDR3 plus reference TRBV5-1 and TRBJ2-1, the full variable domain is KAGVTQTPRYLIKTRGQQVTLSCSPISGHRSVSWYQQTPGQGLQFLFEYFSETQRNKGNFPGRFSGRQFSNSRSEMNVSTLELGDSALYLCASSLGGTSYNEQFFGPGTRLTVL.

The rearrangement uses TRBV6-2 or TRBV6-3 and TRBJ1-5, with no clear D. V was clipped by 8 bases and J by 1 base, with 12 bases between them. The CDR3 loop spans 14 amino acids. Per the germline V gene, CDR1 is MNHEY and CDR2 is SVGEGT. CDR3 residues: CASSRSTSNQPQHF. DNA of the CDR3: TGTGCCAGCTCGAGGTCCACAAGCAATCAGCCCCAGCATTTT.

This clonotype was detected only a few times. CDR3 sequence: CASSLGGTSVYTGELFF. The CDR3 DNA follows: TGCGCCAGCAGCCTCGGCGGGACTAGCGTTTACACCGGGGAGCTGTTTTTT. The chain links TRBV5-1 to TRBJ2-2; 10 bases agree with TRBD2. With 4 bases clipped from V and 3 bases from J, the junction kept 9 bases outside the gene matches. Germline CDR1 SGHRS, CDR2 YFSETQ. The CDR3 contains 17 residues.

The rearrangement links TRBV6-5 to TRBJ2-7, with TRBD1 as a possible D gene (5 bases). This CDR3 has 15 residues. CDR1 MNHEY and CDR2 SVGAGI come from the germline V gene. Trimming pared 0 bases from V and 4 bases from J, leaving 13 bases between. The CDR3 DNA is TGTGCCAGCAGTTACTCGGGGCAGGAAGGGTACGAGCAGTACTTC. Residues: CASSYSGQEGYEQYF.